This is a list of T cell receptor beta chains from one sample in a study of blood T cells in healthy people across ages. TCRdb reprocessed the 5' RACE reads with MiXCR, giving one entry per CDR3 protein. The sample includes hundreds of thousands of distinct CDR3 sequences, under 45% seen only once; the top ten take approximately 20%. The specimen sequenced was blood. The receptors shown here come from a man in his sixties in good health. Both conserved end residues are part of each CDR3. D genes are given only for firm matches. The size of a clone is reported for some rows only, either as once, few or many, or as a class for expanded clones.

J gene,clone size,V gene,D gene,CDR3 protein,CDR3 DNA
TRBJ1-1,once,TRBV4-3,.,CASSSQWDTEAFF,TGCGCCAGCAGCTCCCAGTGGGACACTGAAGCTTTCTTT
TRBJ2-1,.,TRBV5-1,TRBD1,CASSLKGANEQFF,TGCGCCAGCAGCTTAAAGGGGGCTAATGAGCAGTTCTTC
TRBJ2-5,.,TRBV24-1,.,CATSDLTGMNNEQYF,TGTGCCACCAGTGATTTGACAGGGATGAACAATGAGCAGTACTTC
TRBJ2-4,few,TRBV7-2,TRBD1,CASSPPPGQGPREQYF,TGTGCCAGCAGCCCCCCCCCGGGACAGGGCCCCCGAGAGCAGTACTTC
TRBJ1-5,.,TRBV20-1,TRBD1,CSARSDRGDQPQHF,TGCAGTGCTAGGAGCGACAGGGGGGATCAGCCCCAGCATTTT
TRBJ2-2,few,TRBV7-2,TRBD2,CASSLSRLAGGRTGELFF,TGTGCCAGCAGCTTATCCCGTCTAGCGGGGGGGCGTACCGGGGAGCTGTTTTTT
TRBJ1-2,.,TRBV6-1,.,CASSGRDTSNYGYTF,TGTGCCAGCAGTGGTCGGGACACTTCTAACTATGGCTACACCTTC
TRBJ1-6,.,TRBV6-6,.,CASSYRAQNSPLHF,TGTGCCAGCAGTTACAGGGCACAGAATTCACCCCTCCACTTT
TRBJ2-1,.,TRBV20-1,TRBD1,CSARAKVGDRGHASSYNEQFF,TGCAGTGCTAGAGCTAAGGTTGGGGACAGGGGGCATGCTAGCTCCTACAATGAGCAGTTCTTC
TRBJ1-1,.,TRBV20-1,TRBD1,CSARRTGTNTEAFF,TGCAGTGCTAGAAGGACAGGGACGAACACTGAAGCTTTCTTT
TRBJ2-1,.,TRBV5-1,.,CASSKGFDNEQFF,TGCGCCAGCAGCAAGGGTTTTGACAATGAGCAGTTCTTC
TRBJ2-1,.,TRBV4-3,.,CASSQDDRVQATEQFF,TGCGCCAGCAGCCAAGATGACCGGGTGCAGGCGACCGAGCAGTTCTTC
TRBJ2-2,.,TRBV4-1,.,CASSLNPGSTGELFF,TGCGCCAGCAGCCTAAATCCCGGGAGCACCGGGGAGCTGTTTTTT
TRBJ2-5,.,TRBV6-2/TRBV6-3,TRBD1,CASRRPGTGGSGQYF,TGTGCCAGCAGAAGACCCGGGACAGGCGGATCTGGGCAGTACTTC
TRBJ2-7,.,TRBV6-2/TRBV6-3,TRBD2,CASLETSGRRRVYEQYF,TGTGCCAGCCTGGAGACTAGCGGCCGTAGAAGGGTTTACGAGCAGTACTTC
TRBJ2-5,.,TRBV9,.,CASSSGHTPSGGETQYF,TGTGCCAGCAGCTCCGGGCATACACCGTCAGGTGGAGAGACCCAGTACTTC
TRBJ2-7,.,TRBV6-6,.,CASSYSSASYEQYF,TGTGCCAGCAGTTACTCGTCAGCCTCCTACGAGCAGTACTTC
TRBJ1-2,.,TRBV7-9,.,CASSWTDTYGYTF,TGTGCCAGCAGCTGGACAGATACCTATGGCTACACCTTC
TRBJ2-5,once,TRBV7-2,TRBD2,CASSLGGSSLQETQYF,TGTGCCAGCAGCTTGGGGGGGTCGAGCTTACAAGAGACCCAGTACTTC
TRBJ2-7,once,TRBV6-2/TRBV6-3,.,CVCRDNSYEQYF,TGTGTCTGTCGGGACAACTCCTACGAGCAGTACTTC
TRBJ1-1,few,TRBV4-1,.,CASSQDHGTPGAGTEAFF,TGCGCCAGCAGCCAAGATCATGGTACCCCAGGAGCTGGCACTGAAGCTTTCTTT
TRBJ2-5,.,TRBV29-1,.,CSARKSSGGNEQYF,TGCAGCGCCCGGAAAAGCTCGGGGGGCAATGAGCAGTACTTC
TRBJ1-2,few,TRBV5-5,.,CASSSERMETSDYTF,TGTGCCAGCAGCTCAGAACGGATGGAGACCTCGGACTACACCTTC